A single sample gave rise to the 28 T cell receptor beta chains below, sequenced in a study of CD8 T cells in Susac syndrome (dated by TCRdb to between 2018 and 2021). Receptors were amplified or captured by the immunoSEQ multiplex PCR assay. RNA was extracted using the RNeasy kit, and roughly 0.5 to 1 ug of the RNA was reverse transcribed with random hexamers. TCRdb ran its own pipeline on the public reads, namely fastp trimming at Q25 and MiXCR clone calling, and kept in-frame beta chains. Rows matching on CDR3 protein sequence are summarized as one entry with the most common DNA and genes. The sample table lists 150,000 to 200,000 distinct CDR3 sequences, roughly 95% of them with a count of one. The top ten constitute roughly 0.13% of the sample. Sample: CD4+ T cells from PBMCs. The receptors shown here come from a human donor in good health.

The chain uses TRBV29-1 and TRBJ1-4, with 9 bases matching TRBD1. J was trimmed by 8 bases and V by 6 bases; bases with no gene match: 7. The CDR3 totals 13 residues. Germline CDR1 SQVTM, CDR2 ANQGSEA. CDR3 sequence (DNA): TGCAGCGTCCCCGGGACAGGGTACGAAAAACTGTTTTTT. Translation gives CSVPGTGYEKLFF.

The chain uses TRBV27 and TRBJ2-4, with D perhaps matching TRBD1 (6 bases). CDR3 length: 16 residues. Germline V gene sequence: CDR1 MNHEY, CDR2 SMNVEV (reference sequence). The germline V and J ends were trimmed by 5 bases and 0 bases, with 14 bases remaining between them. CDR3 sequence (DNA): TGTGCCAGCAGTGGATTAACAGGGATAGCCAAAAACATTCAGTACTTC. Encoded protein: CASSGLTGIAKNIQYF.

This clonotype was observed once. Germline is not matched at one junction end, which may reflect a read error. The genes are TRBV7-9 and TRBJ1-2, with no clear D. There are 14 residues in the CDR3. Germline assignment: CDR1 SEHNR and CDR2 FQNEAQ (reference sequence). CDR3 nucleotides: TGTGCCAGCATCTTAGAAGTCCTTAACTATGGCTACACCTTC. It codes for CASILEVLNYGYTF.

The chain uses TRBV6-5 and TRBJ1-5; D is unresolved. The germline gives CDR1 MNHEY, CDR2 SVGAGI. This CDR3 comprises 14 residues. V was cut by 5 bases and J by 3 bases, with 11 bases left in between. CDR3 amino acids: CASSKNTVNQPQHF. In nucleotides, the CDR3 is TGTGCCAGCAGTAAAAACACGGTCAATCAGCCCCAGCATTTT.

The J gene is TRBJ2-3, the V gene TRBV29-1, with D unclear. CDR3 length: 14 residues. Germline values: CDR1 SQVTM, CDR2 ANQGSEA. The germline V and J ends were trimmed by 3 bases and 8 bases, with 18 bases remaining between them. Written as DNA, the CDR3 is TGCAGCGTTGAGGTGTTTGGGTCTGGCGGTACGCAGTATTTT. Amino acids: CSVEVFGSGGTQYF.

V and J are TRBV4-1 and TRBJ1-1, with D maybe TRBD1 (6 bases). V gave up 0 bases and J gave up 7 bases, with 15 bases separating them. In germline, CDR1 is MGHRA, CDR2 YSYEKL. The CDR3 covers 15 residues. CDR3 region: CASSQDGQGPVEAFF. The CDR3 DNA reads TGCGCCAGCAGCCAAGACGGGCAGGGGCCCGTTGAAGCTTTCTTT.

This sequence joins TRBV6-5 and TRBJ1-1; 9 nucleotides line up with TRBD1. CDR3 length equals 16 residues. CDR1 is MNHEY, CDR2 SVGAGI, per germline. The V and J ends lost 0 bases and 1 base, in that order; junction bases with no gene match: 3. The DNA for the CDR3 is TGTGCCAGCAGTTACTCAATGGGACAGGGGAACACTGAAGCTTTCTTT. This encodes CASSYSMGQGNTEAFF.

This rearrangement joins TRBV2 to TRBJ2-5, with TRBD1 identical over 7 bases. Germline V gene sequence: CDR1 SNHLY, CDR2 FYNNEI. Unmatched junction bases numbered 9, after V lost 1 base and J lost 7 bases. The CDR3 runs 15 residues. In DNA, the CDR3 is TGTGCCAGCAGTGAAGGCCATGGACAGGCGAGGACCCAGTACTTC. The encoded protein is CASSEGHGQARTQYF.

J is TRBJ1-2 and V is TRBV10-3; 9 bases fit TRBD1. V was pared by 9 bases and J by 4 bases, with 6 bases of the junction left unmatched. Germline CDR1 is ENHRY and CDR2 is SYGVKD. This CDR3 is built from 13 residues. The CDR3: CAIGQGTSYGYTF. As DNA, the CDR3 is TGTGCCATAGGACAGGGGACGAGCTATGGCTACACCTTC.

The genes are TRBV3-1 and TRBJ2-1; 7 nucleotides align to TRBD1. V was pared by 4 bases and J by 14 bases, with 8 bases of the junction left unmatched. Germline CDR1 LGHDT, CDR2 YNNKEL (reference sequence). This CDR3 comprises 12 residues. The CDR3 nucleotides are TGTGCCAGCAGCCTCGGACAGGATCGGGAGTTCTTC. This encodes CASSLGQDREFF.

The chain is built from TRBV4-2 and TRBJ2-2, with D unclear. The CDR3 runs to 14 residues. The germline V gene has CDR1 LGHNA and CDR2 YNFKEQ. The ends were cut back, 0 bases at V and 1 base at J, with 3 bases in the middle. The CDR3 sequence is CASSQDWNTGELFF. The CDR3 DNA reads as TGTGCCAGCAGCCAAGATTGGAACACCGGGGAGCTGTTTTTT.

This CDR3 reads CASSLGLAGGLSYEQYF. The CDR3 region has the DNA TGCGCCAGCAGCTTGGGACTAGCGGGGGGTCTCTCCTACGAGCAGTACTTC. This sequence joins TRBV5-1 and TRBJ2-7; 13 bases are a match to TRBD2. Germline V gene data show CDR1 as SGHRS and CDR2 as YFSETQ. Trimming cost V 0 bases and J 0 bases; bases outside gene matches: 3. The CDR3 consists of 17 residues.

The CDR3 spells CASSERTPEETQYF. DNA for the CDR3: TGTGCCAGCAGTGAAAGGACACCGGAGGAGACCCAGTACTTC. The chain links TRBV2 to TRBJ2-5, with a tentative D call TRBD1 (5 bases). The CDR3 loop spans 14 amino acids. CDR1 and CDR2 from the germline V gene are SNHLY and FYNNEI. The V and J ends lost 2 bases and 5 bases respectively, with 12 bases between them.

This clonotype was detected only a few times. The chain recombines TRBV7-9 with TRBJ1-1; D gene uncertain. Germline lookup yields CDR1 SEHNR and CDR2 FQNEAQ (reference sequence). The CDR3 is 16 residues long. Trimming shortened V by 5 bases and J by 0 bases, and 16 bases separated the two germline ends. CDR3 in amino acids: CASSPNLGSMNTEAFF. CDR3 bases: TGTGCCAGCAGCCCAAACCTGGGGTCGATGAACACTGAAGCTTTCTTT.

V is TRBV10-3 and J is TRBJ2-7, with TRBD1 as a possible D gene (5 bases). The CDR3 consists of 13 residues. The germline gives CDR1 ENHRY, CDR2 SYGVKD. V lost 7 bases, J lost 5 bases, and 15 bases lay in between. The CDR3 protein is CAINEGWGHEQYF. The CDR3, as DNA: TGTGCCATCAACGAAGGTTGGGGCCACGAGCAGTACTTC.

V and J are TRBV5-4 and TRBJ2-2; 9 bases agree with TRBD1. Germline CDR1 SGHNT, CDR2 YYREEE (reference sequence). V lost 2 bases, J lost 1 base, and 3 bases stayed unmatched. CDR3 length: 16 amino acids. The DNA for the CDR3 is TGTGCCAGCAGCTTTGGACAGGGGAGGAACACCGGGGAGCTGTTTTTT. Its translation: CASSFGQGRNTGELFF.

In this sample, this clonotype turned up once. CDR3: CASSEGTVNTGELFF. CDR3 coding DNA: TGTGCCAGCAGTGAAGGGACGGTAAACACCGGGGAGCTGTTTTTT. The V gene is TRBV6-1, the J gene TRBJ2-2; D ambiguous. This CDR3 has 15 amino acids. Trimming took 1 base from V and 2 from J, leaving 8 bases between them. Germline lookup yields CDR1 MNHNS and CDR2 SASEGT.

V is TRBV30 and J is TRBJ1-1, with D unresolved. The V gene lost 0 bases and the J gene lost 11 bases, with 10 bases spanning the gap. In germline, CDR1 is GTSNPN, CDR2 SVGIG (reference sequence). The CDR3 is 11 residues long. Here the CDR3 DNA reads TGTGCCTGGAGTGTCGGGGTTGCGGCTTTCTTT. Its translation: CAWSVGVAAFF.

The rearrangement joins TRBV19 to TRBJ1-2; D is possibly TRBD1 (6 bases). Trimming removed 3 bases from V and 8 bases from J, with 16 bases in between. The CDR3 sequence is 14 residues long. Germline values: CDR1 LNHDA, CDR2 SQIVND (reference sequence). The CDR3 DNA reads TGTGCCAGTAGTATCATGACAGGAGGCTACGGCTACACCTTC. Amino acids: CASSIMTGGYGYTF.

This chain links TRBV7-8 with TRBJ1-6; D remains ambiguous. Germline loops: CDR1 SGHVS, CDR2 FQNEAQ. The ends were cut back, 5 bases at V and 5 bases at J, with 13 bases in the middle. There are 15 residues in the CDR3. The CDR3 DNA follows: TGTGCCAGCAGCCCAAGATGGGGTAATAATTCACCCCTCCACTTT. Its translation is CASSPRWGNNSPLHF.

This clonotype turned up a few times. The chain carries TRBV20-1 and TRBJ2-7; 10 bases are a match to TRBD1. In germline, CDR1 is DFQATT, CDR2 SNEGSKA (reference sequence). The CDR3 covers 12 residues. Trimming at V came to 5 bases and at J to 6 bases, leaving 4 bases not matched to a gene. CDR3 nucleotide sequence: TGCAGTGCTCGGACAGGGGGTTCCGAGCAGTACTTC. Translating it yields CSARTGGSEQYF.

The chain combines TRBV29-1 with TRBJ2-1; D may be TRBD1 or TRBD2 (5 bases each). The CDR3 loop spans 15 amino acids. The V gene lost 6 bases and the J gene lost 1 base, with 16 bases spanning the gap. Per germline, CDR1 SQVTM and CDR2 ANQGSEA. The CDR3 sequence: CSVDTGGGSYNEQFF. CDR3 DNA: TGCAGCGTCGATACGGGTGGGGGTTCCTACAATGAGCAGTTCTTC.

The J gene is TRBJ1-5, the V gene TRBV19; 7 bases match TRBD1. Germline V gives CDR1 LNHDA, CDR2 SQIVND (reference sequence). Germline trimming cut 7 bases from V and 9 bases from J; bases unmatched to any gene: 12. The CDR3 runs to 14 residues. Here the CDR3 DNA reads TGTGCCAGTACCCTCCGGGACAGCGAGAGGCCCCAGCATTTT. Protein sequence: CASTLRDSERPQHF. Supplemented by reference TRBV19 and TRBJ1-5, the full variable domain reads DGGITQSPKYLFRKEGQNVTLSCEQNLNHDAMYWYRQDPGQGLRLIYYSQIVNDFQKGDIAEGYSVSREKKESFPLTVTSAQKNPTAFYLCASTLRDSERPQHFGDGTRLSIL.

The chain carries TRBV2 and TRBJ1-4; D remains unclear. V lost 6 bases and J 5 bases, leaving 7 bases between the germline ends. Germline CDR1 and CDR2: SNHLY and FYNNEI. The CDR3 extends over 12 amino acids. CDR3 bases: TGTGCCAGCAGATTGGGGAATGAAAAACTGTTTTTT. It is translated as CASRLGNEKLFF.

This chain joins TRBV9 and TRBJ1-3; D perhaps matches TRBD1 (5 bases). V lost 5 bases to trimming and J lost 3 bases, with 21 bases between them. CDR1 is SGDLS and CDR2 is YYNGEE in the germline V gene. This CDR3 spans 17 amino acids. The CDR3, as DNA: TGTGCCAGCAGGAGGCCCCCTGAAGGGGAAGGTGGAAACACCATATATTTT. Protein: CASRRPPEGEGGNTIYF.

The chain recombines TRBV25-1 with TRBJ2-5; 11 nucleotides match TRBD1. Per germline, CDR1 MGHDK and CDR2 SYGVNS. Germline trimming cut 5 bases from V and 4 bases from J; bases unmatched to any gene: 9. There are 16 residues in the CDR3. CDR3 sequence (DNA): TGTGCCAGCAGTCCTCCGGGACAGGGGGATGGAGAGACCCAGTACTTC. As protein: CASSPPGQGDGETQYF.

The V call is TRBV6-1, the J call TRBJ1-2, with a tentative D call TRBD1 (5 bases). Germline values: CDR1 MNHNS, CDR2 SASEGT. Trimming shortened V by 7 bases and J by 5 bases, and 17 bases separated the two germline ends. CDR3 size: 14 residues. CDR3 DNA sequence: TGTGCCAGCATCTGGAGAGGGGACCGATATGGCTACACCTTC. It translates to CASIWRGDRYGYTF.

This clonotype occurred once. The rearrangement uses TRBV27 and TRBJ1-5, with a possible D match to TRBD1 (6 bases). This CDR3 has 16 amino acids. Trimming shortened V by 5 bases and J by 5 bases, and 19 bases separated the two germline ends. Germline loops: CDR1 MNHEY, CDR2 SMNVEV (reference sequence). The CDR3 nucleotides are TGTGCCAGCAGTCCCCCCGACAGGAACCGTGATCAGCCCCAGCATTTT. The encoded protein is CASSPPDRNRDQPQHF.